This T cell receptor beta chain was retrieved from a study of blood T cell repertoires in COVID-19. Clones were read by immunoSEQ multiplex PCR, and TCRdb kept only the in-frame ones, dropping some. Of roughly 62,000 clones listed, around 80% are singletons. The V gene lost 1 base and the J gene lost 2 bases, with 12 bases spanning the gap. The CDR3 contains 15 residues. Per germline, CDR1 LGHDT and CDR2 YNNKEL (reference sequence). The source is a man aged 55 to 70 with acute or convalescent COVID-19. Sequencing used peripheral blood. This chain uses TRBV3-1 (or the pseudogene TRBV3-2) with TRBJ2-7; D is ambiguous. CDR3 residues: CASSQGPAAPYEQYF. DNA of the CDR3: TGTGCCAGCAGCCAAGGGCCTGCCGCACCCTACGAGCAGTACTTC.